The rows below give T cell receptor beta chains drawn from one sample of a study of radiotherapy plus CTLA-4 blockade in lung cancer. Sequenced by immunoSEQ multiplex PCR; TCRdb stores in-frame clones only, minus some. The sample has approximately 35,000 clones, more than 70% seen once. The input for sequencing was peripheral blood, taken from a patient treated with radiotherapy plus ipilimumab. These receptors all come from a human donor with non-small cell lung cancer who had stable disease on radiotherapy plus ipilimumab. The CDR3 runs from the conserved cysteine through the conserved F or W. D genes are given only for firm matches. Part of the rows lack a size; the others show once, few, many or a class for expanded clones.

cdr3_length	clone_size	v_call	j_call	d_call	cdr3_nt	cdr3_aa
17	-	TRBV2	TRBJ1-3	TRBD1	TGTGCCAGCAGGGGGCTCGGGACAGACTCTCCTGGAAACACCATATATTTT	CASRGLGTDSPGNTIYF
14	-	TRBV11-2	TRBJ1-1	-	TGTGCCAGCAGCTTAGTTCAGGGGCGTATTGAAGCTTTCTTT	CASSLVQGRIEAFF
16	-	TRBV27	TRBJ2-2	-	TGTGCCACCTCCCCCGGTAGGCAGGGAAATACCGGGGAGCTGTTTTTT	CATSPGRQGNTGELFF
16	-	TRBV15	TRBJ2-3	-	TGTGCCACCAGCCCCGGTGGACAGACCTTCACAGATACGCAGTATTTT	CATSPGGQTFTDTQYF
15	few	TRBV28	TRBJ1-4	TRBD1	TGTGCCAGCAGTCCCACAGGGGGCGTTAATGAAAAACTGTTTTTT	CASSPTGGVNEKLFF
15	-	TRBV7-9	TRBJ2-1	TRBD1	TGTGCCAGCAGCCCGGACAGGGGGCATTTGTATGAGCAGTTCTTC	CASSPDRGHLYEQFF
16	medium-sized	TRBV9	TRBJ1-1	-	TGTGCCAGCAGCGTAGCCGACGACAGCTGGAACACTGAAGCTTTCTTT	CASSVADDSWNTEAFF
13	-	TRBV29-1	TRBJ1-2	-	TGCAGCGTTTCTACAGGAGCTAACTATGGCTACACCTTC	CSVSTGANYGYTF
14	-	TRBV6-5	TRBJ2-4	-	TGTGCCAGCACTCCGCCGTCCGGGGAAAACATTCAGTACTTC	CASTPPSGENIQYF
15	-	TRBV28	TRBJ2-2	-	TGTGCCAGCAGTTTGGGTGGGGCTGACACCGGGGAGCTGTTTTTT	CASSLGGADTGELFF
16	-	TRBV4-1	TRBJ1-2	-	TGCGCCAGCAGCCATGGATCCCGGACAGCCCTCTATGGCTACACCTTC	CASSHGSRTALYGYTF
15	-	TRBV5-4	TRBJ2-7	-	TGTGCCAGCAGCAGACCCGGGACACAGCTTTACGAGCAGTACTTC	CASSRPGTQLYEQYF
16	-	TRBV28	TRBJ2-1	-	TGTGCCAGCAGCCCCGGCGGCGGGGTACCCTACAATGAGCAGTTCTTC	CASSPGGGVPYNEQFF
15	-	TRBV7-3	TRBJ2-3	-	TGTGCCAGCAGCCCGAATGGCGGGAGCACAGATACGCAGTATTTT	CASSPNGGSTDTQYF
16	-	TRBV18	TRBJ2-5	-	TGTGCCAGCTCACCACTTGGCAGTAAGACTCAAGAGACCCAGTACTTC	CASSPLGSKTQETQYF
13	-	TRBV7-2	TRBJ1-2	-	TGTGCCAGCAGCTTTTCTGGGAGGAATGGCTACACCTTC	CASSFSGRNGYTF
15	-	TRBV19	TRBJ2-3	-	TGTGCCAGTAGTATAGGGCGGGACCCCACAGATACGCAGTATTTT	CASSIGRDPTDTQYF
16	-	TRBV6-6	TRBJ2-2	-	TGTGCCAGCAGTTACTCGACCAGGGCGGAGGGCGGGGAGCTGTTTTTT	CASSYSTRAEGGELFF
14	-	TRBV5-4	TRBJ2-7	TRBD2	TGTGCCAGCAACCCCGGGACTAGTCCGTTCGAGCAGTACTTC	CASNPGTSPFEQYF